This passage covers 14 T cell receptor beta chains from one sample sequenced in a study of T cells in Graves' hyperthyroidism and ophthalmopathy. RNA transcripts provided the source from which TCR beta CDR3 regions were amplified. Primed by the HTBI set, a first-round RT-PCR was run on the TCR CDR3. MiXCR, run by TCRdb on the multiplex PCR reads, gives a single entry per CDR3 protein. The sample yields over 150,000 distinct CDR3 sequences, roughly a sixth seen once. Sequenced material: blood. These receptors all come from a woman in her fifties or sixties with Graves' hyperthyroidism.

In this sample, this clonotype turned up a few times. A much larger clone differs by one base, so this may be a read error. This chain links TRBV7-9 with TRBJ2-1; weak D call: TRBD2 (6 bases). V gave up 3 bases and J gave up 8 bases, with 14 bases separating them. CDR1 and CDR2 (germline): SEHNR, FQNEAQ (reference sequence). This CDR3 region has 14 residues. In DNA, the CDR3 is TGTGCCAGCAGCTTGGCGCGGGAATACGATGAGCAGTTCTTC. Translating gives CASSLAREYDEQFF.

This clonotype turned up a few times. The V and J genes are TRBV19 and TRBJ2-1, with 7 bases aligning to TRBD2. Trimming took 8 bases from V and 7 from J; bases not matched to a gene: 8. From germline, CDR1 is LNHDA and CDR2 SQIVND (reference sequence). This CDR3 has 13 residues. Written as DNA, the CDR3 is TGTGCCAGTGCGGGAGCCGCCCGGAATGAGCAGTTCTTC. This translates into CASAGAARNEQFF.

At least ten counts were recorded for this clonotype. The chain combines TRBV7-9 with TRBJ1-1; no clear D gene. This CDR3 spans 12 amino acids. V was shortened by 2 bases and J by 5 bases, with 6 bases between the two germline ends. From germline, CDR1 is SEHNR and CDR2 FQNEAQ (reference sequence). The CDR3 DNA sequence: TGTGCCAGCAGCTTAACTACAACTGAAGCTTTCTTT. It specifies CASSLTTTEAFF.

The chain has TRBV5-1 and TRBJ2-5; 8 bases fit TRBD1. The CDR3 contains 14 residues. CDR1 and CDR2 (germline): SGHRS, YFSETQ. The junction had 6 bases not matched to a gene; V was cut back by 3 bases and J by 5 bases. As DNA, the CDR3 is TGCGCCAGCAGCTCAGGACAGGGTGCGGAGACCCAGTACTTC. This sequence encodes CASSSGQGAETQYF.

The J gene is TRBJ2-1, the V gene TRBV30; TRBD1 aligns across 9 bases. Trimming cost V 3 bases and J 8 bases; bases outside gene matches: 14. This CDR3 has 16 amino acids. Germline-derived CDR1 and CDR2 are GTSNPN and SVGIG (reference sequence). The CDR3 nucleotides read TGTGCCTGGAGCCCCGGGGACAGGGTAGGGGGATATGAGCAGTTCTTC. This codes for CAWSPGDRVGGYEQFF.

Many counts were recorded for this clonotype. The J gene is TRBJ2-1, the V gene TRBV2; 8 bases map to TRBD1. CDR1 SNHLY and CDR2 FYNNEI come from the germline V gene. CDR3 length: 15 residues. The trim removed 7 bases at V and 10 bases at J, leaving 15 bases unmatched. CDR3 region: CASTYSTTGVREQFF. The CDR3 coding sequence is TGTGCCAGCACATATTCTACGACAGGGGTTAGGGAGCAGTTCTTC.

The rearrangement joins TRBV11-2 to TRBJ2-1; 15 bases line up with TRBD2. The CDR3 has 19 amino acids. Unmatched junction bases numbered 10, after V lost 5 bases and J lost 2 bases. CDR1 and CDR2 from the germline V gene are SGHAT and FQNNGV. As DNA, the CDR3 is TGTGCCAGCAGCGCCTCCGGGACTAGCGGGAGGAGTCCCTACAATGAGCAGTTCTTC. Translating gives CASSASGTSGRSPYNEQFF.

The table lists this clonotype with a few counts. The J gene is TRBJ2-1, the V gene TRBV3-1, with 8 bases aligning to TRBD2. The trim removed 6 bases at V and 4 bases at J, leaving 8 bases unmatched. The CDR3 extends over 15 amino acids. CDR1 is LGHDT, CDR2 YNNKEL, per germline (reference sequence). CDR3 nucleotide sequence: TGTGCCAGCAGGCCTAAGCGGGAGTTTTACAATGAGCAGTTCTTC. Encoded protein: CASRPKREFYNEQFF.

This clonotype was seen at least ten times. The V gene is TRBV11-2, the J gene TRBJ1-2, with no clear D. The V end lost 1 base, the J end lost 6 bases, and 9 bases lay between the germline ends. In germline, CDR1 is SGHAT, CDR2 FQNNGV. The CDR3 sequence is 13 residues long. CDR3 in amino acids: CASSLGHGDGYTF. The CDR3 region has the DNA TGTGCCAGCAGCTTAGGGCACGGCGATGGCTACACCTTC.

Comment on this clonotype: A much larger clone sits a single nucleotide away, making a read error possible. This CDR3 reads CASSPAGVSYNKQFF. In DNA form, the CDR3 reads TGTGCCAGCAGCCCCGCGGGAGTCTCCTACAATAAGCAGTTCTTC. V gene TRBV7-6 combines with J gene TRBJ2-1; TRBD2 matches at 7 bases. CDR3 length: 15 amino acids. CDR1 and CDR2 from the germline V gene are SGHVS and FNYEAQ. Drawing the rest from reference TRBV7-6 and TRBJ2-1, the complete variable domain is GAGVSQSPRYKVTKRGQDVALRCDPISGHVSLYWYRQALGQGPEFLTYFNYEAQQDKSGLPNDRFSAERPEGSISTLTIQRTEQRDSAMYRCASSPAGVSYNKQFFGPGTRLTVL.

This clonotype was seen a handful of times. The chain joins TRBV12-3 or TRBV12-4 to TRBJ2-7; TRBD1 matches 7 bases. Trimming cost V 6 bases and J 5 bases; bases outside gene matches: 16. CDR3 length: 16 residues. The CDR3 reads CASSPIQGLVGHEQYF. The DNA of the CDR3 is TGTGCCAGCAGCCCCATACAGGGGTTAGTGGGCCACGAGCAGTACTTC.

This clonotype showed up just a few times. The V call is TRBV27, the J call TRBJ2-1, with D maybe TRBD1 (5 bases). This CDR3 has 13 amino acids. Looked up from germline, CDR1 is MNHEY and CDR2 is SMNVEV (reference sequence). V lost 7 bases and J 7 bases, leaving 14 bases between the germline ends. In DNA form, the CDR3 reads TGTGCCAGCACCACAGGACGGACGAATGAGCAGTTCTTC. It translates to CASTTGRTNEQFF.

The chain is built from TRBV12-3 or TRBV12-4 and TRBJ1-1; perhaps TRBD1 as D (5 bases). The CDR3 sequence is 14 residues long. V dropped 10 bases and J dropped 4 bases, with 19 bases sitting between them. Here the CDR3 reads CATTLKTGGTEAFF. CDR3 in DNA: TGTGCCACCACACTCAAGACTGGGGGCACTGAAGCTTTCTTT.

In its sample, this clonotype was seen a few times. This chain joins TRBV14 and TRBJ2-7; no clear D. V shed 3 bases and J shed 7 bases, with 10 bases lying between them. The CDR3 is made up of 12 amino acids. Germline values: CDR1 SGHDN, CDR2 FVKESK. CDR3 residues: CASSQKLGEQYF. The CDR3 region has the DNA TGTGCCAGCAGCCAGAAACTGGGGGAGCAGTACTTC.